These 5 T cell receptor beta chains were sequenced from one sample in a study of T cells after posttransplantation cyclophosphamide. Busulfan-fludarabine conditioning, marrow transplant, and cyclophosphamide on days +3 and +4 were administered. TCRdb keeps only in-frame clones here, not all; method: immunoSEQ multiplex PCR. This table has 6,100 or so clones, around 67% appearing once. Material: PBMCs, obtained around 1,400 days after allogeneic stem cell transplant with posttransplant cyclophosphamide. The receptors stem from a male patient aged 30 to 40 who received an allogeneic stem cell transplant from a related donor, was CMV-positive, and had acute GVHD only. A subset of T cells may come from the graft donor.

The chain has TRBV7-2 and TRBJ1-4; TRBD1 matches at 8 bases. The trim removed 5 bases at V and 7 bases at J, leaving 6 bases unmatched. This CDR3 comprises 14 residues. CDR1 is SGHTA and CDR2 is FQGNSA in the germline V gene. Here the CDR3 DNA reads TGTGCCAGCAGCCTTGACAGGGGCAGTGAAAAACTGTTTTTT. Amino acid sequence: CASSLDRGSEKLFF.

The rearrangement joins TRBV4-2 to TRBJ2-1; 8 nucleotides agree with TRBD2. J was trimmed by 0 bases and V by 4 bases; bases with no gene match: 11. CDR3 size: 18 residues. CDR1 and CDR2 from the germline V gene are LGHNA and YNFKEQ. The CDR3 DNA is TGTGCCAGCAGCCTCCTGCGCGGCGGGGGGAGCTCCTACAATGAGCAGTTCTTC. Translation: CASSLLRGGGSSYNEQFF.

V gene TRBV5-8 combines with J gene TRBJ2-2; 8 nucleotides align to TRBD1. Germline lookup yields CDR1 SGHTS and CDR2 YDEGEE. J gave up 5 bases and V 7 bases, and 16 bases lay outside the gene matches. The CDR3 has 17 residues. The CDR3 DNA follows: TGTGCCAGCGGCTACCCTCCAGGGGGCGAGTTAACCGGGGAGCTGTTTTTT. Translating it yields CASGYPPGGELTGELFF.

The chain carries TRBV6-1 and TRBJ1-5, with a tentative D call TRBD1 (6 bases). Germline CDR1 and CDR2: MNHNS and SASEGT. Trimming removed 8 bases at V and 4 bases at J, with 9 bases between. This CDR3 contains 12 residues. CDR3 loop: CASEGGNQPQHF. In DNA, the CDR3 is TGTGCCAGCGAAGGGGGTAATCAGCCCCAGCATTTT.

J is TRBJ1-2 and V is TRBV6-5; D may be TRBD1 (5 bases). Trimming left V 5 bases short and J 2 bases short, with 12 bases between. Germline V lookup: CDR1 MNHEY, CDR2 SVGAGI. CDR3 length: 14 amino acids. CDR3 amino acids: CASSQEGRNYGYTF. CDR3 bases: TGTGCCAGCAGTCAGGAGGGACGGAACTATGGCTACACCTTC.